A selection of T cell receptor beta chains follows, all from one sample in a study of identical twins. TCRdb passed the 5' RACE reads through MiXCR, listing each CDR3 protein once. The sample shows approximately 1.8 million distinct CDR3 sequences, less than 40% of them seen only once. Material for sequencing was cord blood. Source of these receptors: a newborn girl in good health. Both conserved end residues are trimmed from each CDR3. The order of the fields is V gene, clone size, CDR3 protein. Size is stated for part of the rows, as once, few or many counts, or as a class when the clone is expanded.

TRBV6-2/TRBV6-3 | few | ASSYLEWPSYEQY
TRBV20-1 | - | SARGLYGEKLF
TRBV27 | few | ASGLGQTYEQY
TRBV19 | few | ASSIKADTQY
TRBV2 | many | ASSEGLAGGQETQY
TRBV10-3 | - | AISVESSGDAFAGELF
TRBV6-1 | many | ASSQRLVPDTQY
TRBV20-1 | - | SASGLAGDEQF
TRBV15 | - | ATSRELLGSYNEQF
TRBV7-2 | few | ASSSSTSGSPNEQY
TRBV12-3/TRBV12-4 | - | ASSLRGIGTEAF
TRBV6-1 | few | ASTREGHALGEQY
TRBV6-6 | once | ASSFTRLNNEQY
TRBV4-1 | - | ASSQGHRRGPYT
TRBV7-9 | few | ASSLGSGFTDTQY
TRBV7-9 | - | ASSLSGQGAHGYT
TRBV20-1 | - | SARDGLAGLYNEQF
TRBV18 | - | ASSPPNRGRTYNEQF
TRBV7-2 | - | ASSPYFGHRELF
TRBV20-1 | - | SAGDPAGVYEQY
TRBV27 | many | ASSLSGQKYYGYT
TRBV10-3 | - | AISPQGGTDTQY
TRBV2 | - | ASSARGQSNQPQH
TRBV29-1 | - | SGRTDSYEQY
TRBV6-6 | - | ASSYGGYYEQY
TRBV19 | - | ASSPGLPSFNEQF
TRBV6-2/TRBV6-3 | few | ASSYSRSWILRAF
TRBV10-3 | many | AISDQGPYNEQF
TRBV7-2 | many | ASSLISGVSTDTQY
TRBV9 | few | ASSPRSQGDTQY
TRBV20-1 | - | SARPEGQGAYYGYT
TRBV5-1 | - | ASSSGTALQDTQY
TRBV28 | - | ASSQGQGSHEQY
TRBV20-1 | few | SASPGLAGTQY
TRBV11-2 | - | ASSSYNRLGNTIY
TRBV2 | few | ALAGGPNTQY
TRBV6-6 | many | ASSYKGEQY
TRBV20-1 | few | SAGRIEQY
TRBV5-1 | many | ASSLAPANTEAF
TRBV19 | - | ASSTPRTDEKLF
TRBV29-1 | - | SAGTVLNEKLF